This T cell receptor (beta chain) is from a study of Ad26.COV2.S vaccination and SARS-CoV-2 variants. Described treatment: around 19 received Ad26.COV2.S at low or high dose, single or two shots; roughly five received placebo; per-sample allocation not given. Day 63 after the first vaccine or placebo injection was the time point for sampling. Produced via immunoSEQ multiplex PCR; TCRdb's table is partial and in-frame only. The sample contains about 350,000 clones, around 88% of which appear only once. The V and J ends lost 6 bases and 6 bases, in that order; junction bases with no gene match: 7. The CDR3 contains 14 residues. Germline V CDR1 and CDR2: SGDLS, YYNGEE.

Sequences were derived from peripheral blood, sampled in a trial of Ad26.COV2.S vaccine versus placebo. This TCR was sampled from a person aged 18-65 years who received the Ad26.COV2.S COVID-19 vaccine or a placebo. The V and J genes are TRBV9 and TRBJ2-7; TRBD2 agrees at 12 bases. CDR3 loop: CASTRLAGVGEQYF. For the CDR3, the DNA is TGTGCCAGCACCCGACTAGCGGGAGTTGGCGAGCAGTACTTC.